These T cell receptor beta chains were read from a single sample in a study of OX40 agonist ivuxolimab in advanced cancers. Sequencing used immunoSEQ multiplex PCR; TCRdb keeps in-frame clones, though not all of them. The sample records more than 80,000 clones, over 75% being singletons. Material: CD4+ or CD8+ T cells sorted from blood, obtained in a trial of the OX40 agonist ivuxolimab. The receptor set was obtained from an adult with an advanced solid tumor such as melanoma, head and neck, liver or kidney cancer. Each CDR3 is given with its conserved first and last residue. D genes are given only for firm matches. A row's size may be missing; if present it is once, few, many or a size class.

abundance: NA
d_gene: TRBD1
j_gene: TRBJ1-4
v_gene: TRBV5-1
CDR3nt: TGCGCCAGCAGTTACGGACAGGGTTATGATGAAAAACTGTTTTTT
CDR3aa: CASSYGQGYDEKLFF

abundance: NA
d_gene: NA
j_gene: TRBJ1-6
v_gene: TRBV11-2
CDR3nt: TGTGCCAGCAGCTTAAATTATATGGATAATTCACCCCTCCACTTT
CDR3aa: CASSLNYMDNSPLHF

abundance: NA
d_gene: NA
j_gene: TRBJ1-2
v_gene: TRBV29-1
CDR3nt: TGCAGCGTTGCTATTAACTATGGCTACACCTTC
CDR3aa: CSVAINYGYTF

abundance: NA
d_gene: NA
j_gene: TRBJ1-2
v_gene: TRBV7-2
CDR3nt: TGTGCCAGCAGCTTAGATGGGCAGAATAACTATGGCTACACCTTC
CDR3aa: CASSLDGQNNYGYTF

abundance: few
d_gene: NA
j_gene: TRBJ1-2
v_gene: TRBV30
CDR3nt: TGTGCCTGGAGAACTACAGGCAACTATGGCTACACCTTC
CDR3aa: CAWRTTGNYGYTF

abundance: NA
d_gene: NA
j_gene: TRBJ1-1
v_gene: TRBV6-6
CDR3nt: TGTGCCAGCAGTCGGACAGCAATGAACACTGAAGCTTTCTTT
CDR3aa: CASSRTAMNTEAFF

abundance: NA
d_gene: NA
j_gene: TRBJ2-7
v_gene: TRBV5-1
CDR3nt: TGCGCCAGCAGTACGCAGGACTCGGGCGAGCAGTACTTC
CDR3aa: CASSTQDSGEQYF

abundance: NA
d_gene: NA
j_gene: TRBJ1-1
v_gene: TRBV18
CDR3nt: TGTGCCAGCTCAGGGGGGAGAACTCTATTGAACACTGAAGCTTTCTTT
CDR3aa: CASSGGRTLLNTEAFF

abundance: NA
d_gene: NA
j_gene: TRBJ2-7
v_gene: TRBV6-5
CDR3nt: TGTGCCAGCAGCAACTCCTACTACGAGCAGTACTTC
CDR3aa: CASSNSYYEQYF

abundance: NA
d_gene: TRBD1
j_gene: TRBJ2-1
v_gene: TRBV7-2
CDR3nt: TGTGCCAGCAGCTTAGCGGCCGGGACAGGGACCAATGAGCAGTTCTTC
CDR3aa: CASSLAAGTGTNEQFF

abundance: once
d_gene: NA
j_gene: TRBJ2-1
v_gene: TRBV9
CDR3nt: TGTGCCAGCAGCCACGCCGACAGCTCCTACAATGAGCAGTTCTTC
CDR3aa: CASSHADSSYNEQFF

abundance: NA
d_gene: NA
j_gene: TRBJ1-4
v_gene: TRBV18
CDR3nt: TGTGCCAGCTCACCGTTAAACACAGGGAATGAAAAACTGTTTTTT
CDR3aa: CASSPLNTGNEKLFF

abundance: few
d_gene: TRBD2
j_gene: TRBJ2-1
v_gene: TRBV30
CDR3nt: TGTGCCTGGACCCGAGGACTAGCGGGGGGGCAGTTCTTC
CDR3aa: CAWTRGLAGGQFF

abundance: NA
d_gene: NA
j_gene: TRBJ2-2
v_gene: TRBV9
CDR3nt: TGTGCCAGCAGCTCCGTACCCAACACCGGGGAGCTGTTTTTT
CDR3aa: CASSSVPNTGELFF

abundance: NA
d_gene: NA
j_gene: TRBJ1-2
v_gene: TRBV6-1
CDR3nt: TGTGCCAGCAGTGAAGGGGTCTATGGCTACACCTTC
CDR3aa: CASSEGVYGYTF

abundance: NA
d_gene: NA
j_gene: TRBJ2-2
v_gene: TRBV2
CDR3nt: TGTGCCAGCAGTGAAGGAGGGGGGCGCATCACCGGGGAGCTGTTTTTT
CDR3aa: CASSEGGGRITGELFF

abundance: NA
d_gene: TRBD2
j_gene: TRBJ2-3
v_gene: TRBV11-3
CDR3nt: TGTGCCAGCAGCTTTTCCGGACTAGAGTCTGATACGCAGTATTTT
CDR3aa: CASSFSGLESDTQYF

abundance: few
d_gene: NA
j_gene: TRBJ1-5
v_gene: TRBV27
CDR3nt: TGTGCCAGCCGAGGGCCCAATCAGCCCCAGCATTTT
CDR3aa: CASRGPNQPQHF

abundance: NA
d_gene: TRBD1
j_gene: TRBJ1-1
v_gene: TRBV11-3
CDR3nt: TGTGCCAGCAGCTTGACAGGGGACACTGAAGCTTTCTTT
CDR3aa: CASSLTGDTEAFF

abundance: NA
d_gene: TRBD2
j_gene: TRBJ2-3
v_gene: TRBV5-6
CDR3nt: TGTGCCAGCAGCCGTGCGGGACTAGCGATTTCGGCAGATACGCAGTATTTT
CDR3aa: CASSRAGLAISADTQYF

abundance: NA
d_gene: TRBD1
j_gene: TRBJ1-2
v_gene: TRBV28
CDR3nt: TGTGCCAGCAGTTCCGGACAGGGGAATAACTATGGCTACACCTTC
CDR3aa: CASSSGQGNNYGYTF

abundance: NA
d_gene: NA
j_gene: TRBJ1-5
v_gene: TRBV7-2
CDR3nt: TGTGCCAGCAGCGCAAATGCTTTTTCAGGGAGTCAGCCCCAGCATTTT
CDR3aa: CASSANAFSGSQPQHF

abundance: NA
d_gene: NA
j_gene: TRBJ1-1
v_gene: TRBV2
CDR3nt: TGTGCCAGATGGTCGGGGCGAAGGGACACTGAAGCTTTCTTT
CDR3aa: CARWSGRRDTEAFF

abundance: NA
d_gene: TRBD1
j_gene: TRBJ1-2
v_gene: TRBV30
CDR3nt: TGTGCCTGGAGTAGGGACAGGGGACTCTATGGCTACACCTTC
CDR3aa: CAWSRDRGLYGYTF

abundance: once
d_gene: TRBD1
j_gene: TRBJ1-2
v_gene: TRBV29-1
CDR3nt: TGCAGCGTTGAAGATCTTACAGGGGTTTATGGCTACACCTTC
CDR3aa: CSVEDLTGVYGYTF

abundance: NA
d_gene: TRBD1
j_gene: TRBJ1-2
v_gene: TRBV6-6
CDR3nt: TGTGCCAGCACCAGGACAGGGCGTAACTATGGCTACACCTTC
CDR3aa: CASTRTGRNYGYTF

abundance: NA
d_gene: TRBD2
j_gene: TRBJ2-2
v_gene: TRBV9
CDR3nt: TGTGCCAGCAGCGTAGTGGGACTAGCGAGCACCGGGGAGCTGTTTTTT
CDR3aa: CASSVVGLASTGELFF

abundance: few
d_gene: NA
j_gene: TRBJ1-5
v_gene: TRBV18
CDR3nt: TGTGCCAGCTCACCCGCCGGGGGCGAAGATCAGCCCCAGCATTTT
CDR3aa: CASSPAGGEDQPQHF

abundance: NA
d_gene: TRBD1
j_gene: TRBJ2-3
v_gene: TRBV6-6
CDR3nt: TGTGCCAGCAGGGGCCCTGAGGGGGCCTCTGGGGATACGCAGTATTTT
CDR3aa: CASRGPEGASGDTQYF

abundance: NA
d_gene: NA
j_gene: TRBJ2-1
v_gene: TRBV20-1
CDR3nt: TGCAGTGCTAGAGTAGTGCCGGAGCAGTTCTTC
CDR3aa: CSARVVPEQFF

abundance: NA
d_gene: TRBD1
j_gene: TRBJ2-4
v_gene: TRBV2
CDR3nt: TGTGCCAGCAGTGAATATCCTAGACAGGGCGTGGTAGACATTCAGTACTTC
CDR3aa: CASSEYPRQGVVDIQYF

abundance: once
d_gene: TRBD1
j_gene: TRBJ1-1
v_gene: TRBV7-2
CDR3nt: TGTGCCAGCCGGGACAGGGGTGGAACTGAAGCTTTCTTT
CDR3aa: CASRDRGGTEAFF

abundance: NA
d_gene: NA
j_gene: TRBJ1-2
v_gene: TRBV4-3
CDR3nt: TGCGCCAGCAGCCAAGAAGGGTATGGCTACACCTTC
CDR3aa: CASSQEGYGYTF

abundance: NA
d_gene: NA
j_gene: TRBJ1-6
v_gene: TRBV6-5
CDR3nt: TGTGCCAGCAGTTACTCACAGGGCCATTCACCCCTCCACTTT
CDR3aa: CASSYSQGHSPLHF

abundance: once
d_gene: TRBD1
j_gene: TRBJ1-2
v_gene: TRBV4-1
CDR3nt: TGCGCCAGCAGCCAGGGACAGGGGGACGGCTACACCTTC
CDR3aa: CASSQGQGDGYTF

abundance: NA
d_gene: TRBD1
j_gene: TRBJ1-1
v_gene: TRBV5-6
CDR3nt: TGTGCCAGCAGCTCCAACAGGGGGCGAGGAGCGGCTGAAGCTTTCTTT
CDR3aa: CASSSNRGRGAAEAFF

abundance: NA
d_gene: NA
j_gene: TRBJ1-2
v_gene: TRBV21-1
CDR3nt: TGTGCCAGCAGCAAAGAAATAGAAGGCAGGGCCGCCTCTAACTATGGCTACACCTTC
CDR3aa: CASSKEIEGRAASNYGYTF

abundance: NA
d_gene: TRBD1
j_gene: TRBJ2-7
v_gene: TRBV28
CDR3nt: TGTGCCAGCAGGGACAGGGAGCCCTACGAGCAGTACTTC
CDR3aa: CASRDREPYEQYF

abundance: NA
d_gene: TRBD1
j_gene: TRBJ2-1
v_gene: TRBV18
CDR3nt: TGTGCCAGCTCACCGACAGGGGTTGGGGATGAGCAGTTCTTC
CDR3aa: CASSPTGVGDEQFF

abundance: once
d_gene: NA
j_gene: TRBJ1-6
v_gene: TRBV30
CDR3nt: TGTGCCTGGAGCCCCCCTGGAGATTCACCCCTCCACTTT
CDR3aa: CAWSPPGDSPLHF

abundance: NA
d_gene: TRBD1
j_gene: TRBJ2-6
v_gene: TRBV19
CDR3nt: TGTGCCAGTAGTCTCCCGACAGGGGGTCCCTCTGGGGCCAACGTCCTGACTTTC
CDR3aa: CASSLPTGGPSGANVLTF

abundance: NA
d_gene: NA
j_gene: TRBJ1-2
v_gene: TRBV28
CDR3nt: TGTGCCAGCAATCCCCGGGACTATGGCTACACCTTC
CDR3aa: CASNPRDYGYTF

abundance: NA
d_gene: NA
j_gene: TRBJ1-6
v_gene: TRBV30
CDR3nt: TGTGCCTGGAAACCCAGCTCCTATAATTCACCCCTCCACTTT
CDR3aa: CAWKPSSYNSPLHF

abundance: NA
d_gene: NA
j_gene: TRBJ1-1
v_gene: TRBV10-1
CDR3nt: TGCGCCAGCAGTGAAGCCCCGGGACGGCAGAACACTGAAGCTTTCTTT
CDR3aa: CASSEAPGRQNTEAFF

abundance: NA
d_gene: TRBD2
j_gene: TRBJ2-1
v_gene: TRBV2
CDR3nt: TGTGCCAGCAGCTACGGGACTAGCGGGGGGTCGTACAATGAGCAGTTCTTC
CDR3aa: CASSYGTSGGSYNEQFF

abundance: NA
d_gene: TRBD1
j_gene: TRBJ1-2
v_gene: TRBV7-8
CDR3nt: TGTGCCAGCAGCTTAGATTCAATGGGGACAGAGTATGGCTACACCTTC
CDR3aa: CASSLDSMGTEYGYTF

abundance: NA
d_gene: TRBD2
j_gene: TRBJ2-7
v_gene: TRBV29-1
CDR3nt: TGCAGCGGGCTTAGCGGGGGGTTCAACGAGCAGTACTTC
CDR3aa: CSGLSGGFNEQYF

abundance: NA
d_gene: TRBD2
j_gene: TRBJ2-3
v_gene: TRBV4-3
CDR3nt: TGCGCCAGCAGCCAAGGGATGGCGGGGGGGCTAGCCGATACGCAGTATTTT
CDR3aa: CASSQGMAGGLADTQYF

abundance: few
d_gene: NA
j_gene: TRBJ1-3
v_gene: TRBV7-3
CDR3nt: TGTGCCAGCAGCTTAGGGCTGAGCTCTGGAAACACCATATATTTT
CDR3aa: CASSLGLSSGNTIYF

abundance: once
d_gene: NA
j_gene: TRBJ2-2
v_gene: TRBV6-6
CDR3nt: TGTGCCAGCAGGACGGGGCGGGGAACCGGGGAGCTGTTTTTT
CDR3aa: CASRTGRGTGELFF

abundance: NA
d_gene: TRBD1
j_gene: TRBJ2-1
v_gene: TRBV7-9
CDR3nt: TGTGCCAGCAGCTACTACAGGGGGAAAACCTACAATGAGCAGTTCTTC
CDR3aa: CASSYYRGKTYNEQFF

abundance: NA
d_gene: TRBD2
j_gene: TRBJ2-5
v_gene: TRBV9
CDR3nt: TGTGCCAGCAGCGTAAGGAGCGGGGGGGCCGAGACCCAGTACTTC
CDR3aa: CASSVRSGGAETQYF

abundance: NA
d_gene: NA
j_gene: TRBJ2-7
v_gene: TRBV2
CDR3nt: TGTGCCACCTCAAGGTTTACGGATTCCTACGAGCAGTACTTC
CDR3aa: CATSRFTDSYEQYF